The rows below give T cell receptor beta chains drawn from one sample of a study of cytomegalovirus exposure and HLA in healthy donors. The data were produced by immunoSEQ multiplex PCR, yet TCRdb's version contains in-frame clones alone and is incomplete. The data show some 95,000 clones, about 66% seen once. The sample consisted of PBMCs. The receptors shown here come from a man aged 25 to 45 in good health and CMV-seronegative. CDR3s include the opening cysteine and the closing phenylalanine or tryptophan. The order of the fields is D gene, V gene, clone size, J gene, CDR3 DNA, CDR3 protein. The D gene is left open where the match is weak. The size entry is marked missing in some rows and otherwise reads once, few, many or a size class.

D gene: TRBD1
V gene: TRBV6-5
clone size: few
J gene: TRBJ1-4
CDR3 DNA: TGTGCCAGCAGTCGCGGACAGGGGGCAAAACTGTTTTTT
CDR3 protein: CASSRGQGAKLFF

D gene: .
V gene: TRBV5-4
clone size: .
J gene: TRBJ2-7
CDR3 DNA: TGTGCCAGCAGCTTGGGCCGGGGAAACGAGCAGTACTTC
CDR3 protein: CASSLGRGNEQYF

D gene: .
V gene: TRBV30
clone size: .
J gene: TRBJ2-1
CDR3 DNA: TGTGCCTGGACCGGCCCCGGGCGGGACCACTCCTACAATGAGCAGTTCTTC
CDR3 protein: CAWTGPGRDHSYNEQFF

D gene: TRBD1
V gene: TRBV6-6
clone size: .
J gene: TRBJ2-5
CDR3 DNA: TGTGCCAGCACCCCCCGGACAGGCCAAGAGACCCAGTACTTC
CDR3 protein: CASTPRTGQETQYF

D gene: TRBD1
V gene: TRBV2
clone size: .
J gene: TRBJ2-7
CDR3 DNA: TGTGCCAGCAGTGGGGACAGGGCATCAAGTTACGAGCAGTACTTC
CDR3 protein: CASSGDRASSYEQYF

D gene: TRBD1
V gene: TRBV30
clone size: .
J gene: TRBJ2-7
CDR3 DNA: TGTGCCTGGGAGGACAGGGACTACGAGCAGTACTTC
CDR3 protein: CAWEDRDYEQYF

D gene: TRBD1
V gene: TRBV5-1
clone size: .
J gene: TRBJ1-2
CDR3 DNA: TGCGCCAGCAGCGAGGGGACAGGGAAGGTTGGTGGCTACACCTTC
CDR3 protein: CASSEGTGKVGGYTF

D gene: TRBD1
V gene: TRBV29-1
clone size: .
J gene: TRBJ2-7
CDR3 DNA: TGCAGCGTTGATGGACAGGGAGGACCCGAGCAGTACTTC
CDR3 protein: CSVDGQGGPEQYF

D gene: TRBD1
V gene: TRBV28
clone size: few
J gene: TRBJ2-3
CDR3 DNA: TGTGCCAGCCGAGCGAGGGACAGGCACACAGATACGCAGTATTTT
CDR3 protein: CASRARDRHTDTQYF

D gene: .
V gene: TRBV30
clone size: .
J gene: TRBJ1-2
CDR3 DNA: TGTGCCTGGAGTGTACCAGGGCGAGATGGCTACACCTTC
CDR3 protein: CAWSVPGRDGYTF

D gene: .
V gene: TRBV7-2
clone size: .
J gene: TRBJ1-5
CDR3 DNA: TGTGCCAGCAGCTTAGCGGGGCATCAGCCCCAGCATTTT
CDR3 protein: CASSLAGHQPQHF

D gene: .
V gene: TRBV28
clone size: .
J gene: TRBJ1-1
CDR3 DNA: TGTGCCAGCTTAGGCAGGACTGGCCCTGAAGCTTTCTTT
CDR3 protein: CASLGRTGPEAFF

D gene: TRBD2
V gene: TRBV29-1
clone size: .
J gene: TRBJ2-1
CDR3 DNA: TGCAGCGGAACGGGACTAGCGTGGTACAATGAGCAGTTCTTC
CDR3 protein: CSGTGLAWYNEQFF

D gene: .
V gene: TRBV28
clone size: .
J gene: TRBJ1-5
CDR3 DNA: TGTGCCAGCAGTTTCGCGGGGGTGCGGAATCAGCCCCAGCATTTT
CDR3 protein: CASSFAGVRNQPQHF

D gene: .
V gene: TRBV5-4
clone size: .
J gene: TRBJ2-1
CDR3 DNA: TGTGCCAGCAGCCGGGAGATCGACAATGAGCAGTTCTTC
CDR3 protein: CASSREIDNEQFF

D gene: .
V gene: TRBV29-1
clone size: .
J gene: TRBJ1-1
CDR3 DNA: TGCAGCGTTGTCACACAGGGCGGCACTGAAGCTTTCTTT
CDR3 protein: CSVVTQGGTEAFF

D gene: TRBD1
V gene: TRBV27
clone size: .
J gene: TRBJ2-1
CDR3 DNA: TGTGCCAGCCGCTCCGGGACAGGGAGGAATGAGCAGTTCTTC
CDR3 protein: CASRSGTGRNEQFF

D gene: .
V gene: TRBV7-2
clone size: few
J gene: TRBJ1-5
CDR3 DNA: TGTGCCAGCAGCCTTATGAGAGATCAGCCCCAGCATTTT
CDR3 protein: CASSLMRDQPQHF

D gene: TRBD1
V gene: TRBV5-4
clone size: few
J gene: TRBJ1-1
CDR3 DNA: TGTGCCAGCAGCTTGGGGTCAGGGGGCATGAACACTGAAGCTTTCTTT
CDR3 protein: CASSLGSGGMNTEAFF

D gene: TRBD1
V gene: TRBV4-3
clone size: few
J gene: TRBJ2-7
CDR3 DNA: TGCGCCAGCAGCCAAGCCGGGACAGGGGCCTACGAGCAGTACTTC
CDR3 protein: CASSQAGTGAYEQYF

D gene: .
V gene: TRBV6-5
clone size: .
J gene: TRBJ2-1
CDR3 DNA: TGTGCCAGCAGTTACTTTAGCGGAGCCGAGGGTGAGCAGTTCTTC
CDR3 protein: CASSYFSGAEGEQFF

D gene: .
V gene: TRBV7-6
clone size: .
J gene: TRBJ2-5
CDR3 DNA: TGTGCCAGCAGCTTCACAGGGTCAGAGACCCAGTACTTC
CDR3 protein: CASSFTGSETQYF

D gene: TRBD2
V gene: TRBV6-1
clone size: .
J gene: TRBJ2-7
CDR3 DNA: TGTGCCAGCCCTCGGGGGGGAAGCTCCTACGAGCAGTACTTC
CDR3 protein: CASPRGGSSYEQYF

D gene: .
V gene: TRBV20-1
clone size: few
J gene: TRBJ1-2
CDR3 DNA: TGCAGTGCGCGGGAAGGCTACACCTTC
CDR3 protein: CSAREGYTF

D gene: .
V gene: TRBV9
clone size: .
J gene: TRBJ1-2
CDR3 DNA: TGTGCCAGCAGCGTAGTTATCTATGGCTACACCTTC
CDR3 protein: CASSVVIYGYTF

D gene: TRBD1
V gene: TRBV5-4
clone size: few
J gene: TRBJ2-7
CDR3 DNA: TGTGCCAGCACATGGGACAGGAGGTACGAGCAGTACTTC
CDR3 protein: CASTWDRRYEQYF

D gene: .
V gene: TRBV5-1
clone size: once
J gene: TRBJ2-2
CDR3 DNA: TGCGCCAGCAGCTTGGGGACAGATAGCACCGGGGAGCTGTTTTTT
CDR3 protein: CASSLGTDSTGELFF

D gene: .
V gene: TRBV7-9
clone size: .
J gene: TRBJ2-7
CDR3 DNA: TGTGCCAGCAGCTTGGGGCGATCTGACCGAGCCTACGAGCAGTACTTC
CDR3 protein: CASSLGRSDRAYEQYF

D gene: .
V gene: TRBV7-6
clone size: few
J gene: TRBJ2-3
CDR3 DNA: TGTGCCAGCAGCTCCGAAGGAAGCGTGGATACGCAGTATTTT
CDR3 protein: CASSSEGSVDTQYF

D gene: TRBD1
V gene: TRBV30
clone size: .
J gene: TRBJ1-4
CDR3 DNA: TGTGCCTGGAGTCCGGACAGGGGGCGGTTTAATGAAAAACTGTTTTTT
CDR3 protein: CAWSPDRGRFNEKLFF

D gene: TRBD1
V gene: TRBV7-2
clone size: once
J gene: TRBJ2-7
CDR3 DNA: TGTGCCAGCAGCACTCGGGACAGGCCCTACGAGCAGTACTTC
CDR3 protein: CASSTRDRPYEQYF

D gene: .
V gene: TRBV5-6
clone size: once
J gene: TRBJ1-5
CDR3 DNA: TGTGCCAGCAGCCAGCGAAATAGCAATCAGCCCCAGCATTTT
CDR3 protein: CASSQRNSNQPQHF

D gene: .
V gene: TRBV2
clone size: many
J gene: TRBJ1-1
CDR3 DNA: TGTGCCAGCAGTCCTGCACCCCAGGGGAACACTGAAGCTTTCTTT
CDR3 protein: CASSPAPQGNTEAFF

D gene: TRBD2
V gene: TRBV15
clone size: .
J gene: TRBJ2-5
CDR3 DNA: TGTGCCACCAGCAGAGGATGGATAGCGGGAGGGCCAATCCAAGAGACCCAGTACTTC
CDR3 protein: CATSRGWIAGGPIQETQYF

D gene: .
V gene: TRBV7-9
clone size: .
J gene: TRBJ1-1
CDR3 DNA: TGTGCCAGCAGCTCGGACTACGGGGCCCTCATTGATGAAGCTTTCTTT
CDR3 protein: CASSSDYGALIDEAFF

D gene: .
V gene: TRBV4-3
clone size: once
J gene: TRBJ1-6
CDR3 DNA: TGCGCCAGCAGCCAAGATAGGTCAGGGTATAATTCACCCCTCCACTTT
CDR3 protein: CASSQDRSGYNSPLHF

D gene: TRBD1
V gene: TRBV7-9
clone size: .
J gene: TRBJ2-7
CDR3 DNA: TGTGCCAGCAGTTCGACTCGGGACAGGGGTCGCGGTGAGCAGTACTTC
CDR3 protein: CASSSTRDRGRGEQYF

D gene: .
V gene: TRBV7-6
clone size: .
J gene: TRBJ2-1
CDR3 DNA: TGTGCCAGCAGCTTAGGCGGAGGCAATGAGCAGTTCTTC
CDR3 protein: CASSLGGGNEQFF

D gene: TRBD1
V gene: TRBV7-3
clone size: few
J gene: TRBJ2-1
CDR3 DNA: TGTGCCAGCAGCCCCTGGATACCGGGACAGGGGGCCGGTGAGCAGTTCTTC
CDR3 protein: CASSPWIPGQGAGEQFF

D gene: TRBD2
V gene: TRBV7-8
clone size: .
J gene: TRBJ2-3
CDR3 DNA: TGTGCCAGCAGCCTGCTAGCGGGGGGGTCAGGAGATACGCAGTATTTT
CDR3 protein: CASSLLAGGSGDTQYF

D gene: .
V gene: TRBV27
clone size: .
J gene: TRBJ1-5
CDR3 DNA: TGTGCCAGCAGTTTATCCCCCTATAATCAGCCCCAGCATTTT
CDR3 protein: CASSLSPYNQPQHF

D gene: TRBD1
V gene: TRBV10-1
clone size: .
J gene: TRBJ2-7
CDR3 DNA: TGCGCCAGCAGTGAGTCCCCTTCGGCGGGACAGGCTATTTGGGAGCAGTACTTC
CDR3 protein: CASSESPSAGQAIWEQYF

D gene: .
V gene: TRBV30
clone size: .
J gene: TRBJ1-1
CDR3 DNA: TGTGCCTGGCATGCAGGGGTGCAGAACACTGAAGCTTTCTTT
CDR3 protein: CAWHAGVQNTEAFF

D gene: .
V gene: TRBV5-8
clone size: .
J gene: TRBJ1-5
CDR3 DNA: TGTGCCAGCAGCGGCCGACCCCAGCATTTT
CDR3 protein: CASSGRPQHF

D gene: TRBD1
V gene: TRBV5-8
clone size: .
J gene: TRBJ1-5
CDR3 DNA: TGTGCCAGCAGCTTCGGGACAGATCAGCCCCAGCATTTT
CDR3 protein: CASSFGTDQPQHF